One and the same sample provided the 24 T cell receptor beta chains below, sequenced in a study of cytomegalovirus exposure and HLA in healthy donors. A multiplex PCR was run with 60 Vbeta primers and 13 Jbeta primers. This table comes from immunoSEQ multiplex PCR, and its TCRdb copy is limited to in-frame clones, with some not included. The profile shows 120,000 or so clones, about three fifths of them singletons. Sequencing was performed on PBMCs. The receptors stem from a woman between 40 and 55 years old in good health and CMV-seropositive.

This clone has more than one count but fewer than ten. The chain uses TRBV9 and TRBJ1-1; 9 nucleotides align to TRBD1. The germline gives CDR1 SGDLS, CDR2 YYNGEE. The CDR3 totals 14 residues. The V gene end was trimmed by 4 bases and the J gene end by 8 bases; junction bases not matched to a gene: 9. CDR3 loop: CASSSRTGEGEAFF. CDR3 nucleotide sequence: TGTGCCAGCAGCTCCCGGACAGGGGAGGGAGAAGCTTTCTTT.

This chain uses TRBV28 with TRBJ2-7; D not resolved. Between the trimmed V and J ends, which lost 5 bases and 1 base, there was a span of 18 bases. The V gene's germline CDR1 is MDHEN and CDR2 SYDVKM. This CDR3 is 16 amino acids long. CDR3 coding DNA: TGTGCCAGCAGTCGAGGAGTTTTACAACTTTCCTACGAGCAGTACTTC. Its translation: CASSRGVLQLSYEQYF.

The chain combines TRBV6-1 with TRBJ2-3; D might be TRBD2 (6 bases). The germline V and J ends were trimmed by 5 bases and 1 base, with 13 bases remaining between them. Germline CDR1 and CDR2: MNHNS and SASEGT. The CDR3 is 15 residues long. CDR3 in amino acids: CASSFSGGGTDTQYF. Written as DNA, the CDR3 is TGTGCCAGCAGTTTTAGCGGAGGGGGCACAGATACGCAGTATTTT.

V gene TRBV7-2 combines with J gene TRBJ2-5; 7 nucleotides match TRBD2. Germline loops: CDR1 SGHTA, CDR2 FQGNSA. V lost 5 bases, J lost 8 bases, and 11 bases stayed unmatched. The length of the CDR3 is 14 residues. CDR3 region: CASSPRGAGNTQYF. The DNA for the CDR3 is TGTGCCAGCAGCCCCCGTGGAGCGGGAAATACCCAGTACTTC.

V and J are TRBV5-1 and TRBJ2-1; D is perhaps TRBD1 (6 bases). The V gene's germline CDR1 is SGHRS and CDR2 YFSETQ. V lost 4 bases to trimming and J lost 10 bases, with 21 bases between them. CDR3 length: 15 residues. Here the CDR3 reads CASSPDPGQAVEQFF. DNA for the CDR3: TGCGCCAGCAGCCCCGATCCGGGACAAGCTGTCGAGCAGTTCTTC.

The chain links TRBV27 to TRBJ1-1; tentative D call: TRBD1 (5 bases). V shed 10 bases and J shed 0 bases, with 12 bases lying between them. CDR1 and CDR2 (germline): MNHEY, SMNVEV (reference sequence). The CDR3 loop spans 13 amino acids. The CDR3 coding sequence is TGTGCCAAAGGGGTCAGGTTGAACACTGAAGCTTTCTTT. Translation gives CAKGVRLNTEAFF.

The V and J genes are TRBV6-1 and TRBJ2-1; D uncertain. The CDR3 is made up of 12 amino acids. V lost 3 bases and J lost 9, with 9 bases in between. Germline V CDR1 and CDR2: MNHNS, SASEGT. CDR3: CASSEPLLEQFF. CDR3 nucleotide sequence: TGTGCCAGCAGTGAGCCGTTACTTGAGCAGTTCTTC.

In regard to this clone: The germline gene is not matched at one end of the junction; a read error may be the cause. This sequence joins TRBV7-9 and TRBJ2-5, with D maybe TRBD1 (7 bases). The CDR3 covers 14 residues. Germline CDR1 and CDR2: SEHNR and FQNEAQ (reference sequence). CDR3 sequence (DNA): TGTTCCAGCAGCTTATCAGGGGGGCAAGAGACCCAGTACTTC. The encoded protein is CSSSLSGGQETQYF.

The rearrangement joins TRBV28 to TRBJ1-5; 8 bases are a match to TRBD1. The germline V gene has CDR1 MDHEN and CDR2 SYDVKM. V shed 6 bases, J shed 6 bases, and the junction held 7 bases outside the gene matches. This CDR3 is built from 14 residues. CDR3 DNA: TGTGCCAGCAGCCAAACAGGGGGAGGTCAGCCCCAGCATTTT. It yields the protein CASSQTGGGQPQHF.

This sequence joins TRBV19 and TRBJ2-3; 7 bases fit TRBD2. V shed 1 base, J shed 2 bases, and the junction held 3 bases outside the gene matches. CDR1 and CDR2 from the germline V gene are LNHDA and SQIVND (reference sequence). The CDR3 consists of 15 residues. CDR3 nucleotides: TGTGCCAGTAGTATAGGGGGGGGGAACACAGATACGCAGTATTTT. Protein product: CASSIGGGNTDTQYF.

This chain uses TRBV6-1 with TRBJ2-7, with 9 bases that match TRBD1. Looked up from germline, CDR1 is MNHNS and CDR2 is SASEGT. After removal of 6 bases from V and 7 bases from J, the junction contained 10 bases not matched to a gene. The CDR3 sequence is 14 residues long. The CDR3 bases are TGTGCCAGCAGCGGAGACAGGGGGATTGGGGAGCAGTACTTC. It specifies CASSGDRGIGEQYF.

This clone was observed once. The chain employs TRBV6-5 and TRBJ2-5, with D possibly matching TRBD2 (5 bases). This CDR3 has 14 amino acids. The V end was cut by 8 bases, the J end by 2 bases, with 15 bases between. Germline assignment: CDR1 MNHEY and CDR2 SVGAGI. DNA of the CDR3: TGTGCCAGCTCAACCCGGGGAACACAAGAGACCCAGTACTTC. This sequence encodes CASSTRGTQETQYF.

The rearrangement joins TRBV10-3 to TRBJ2-2; 11 bases match TRBD1. V was clipped by 4 bases and J by 2 bases; unmatched bases: 12. Germline loops: CDR1 ENHRY, CDR2 SYGVKD. The CDR3 is 19 residues long. The DNA for the CDR3 is TGTGCCATCAGTGGCGACCGGGCCGGACAGGGGGCTAACACCGGGGAGCTGTTTTTT. This translates into CAISGDRAGQGANTGELFF.

The chain carries TRBV6-1 and TRBJ2-1; 7 nucleotides agree with TRBD2. Losses at the gene ends were 3 bases for V and 2 bases for J; bases not matched to a gene: 7. Per germline, CDR1 MNHNS and CDR2 SASEGT. This CDR3 region has 16 residues. The CDR3 sequence is CASSELASGTYNEQFF. In DNA, the CDR3 is TGTGCCAGCAGTGAGTTGGCTAGCGGAACCTACAATGAGCAGTTCTTC.

The chain recombines TRBV28 with TRBJ2-7; D possibly corresponds to TRBD2 (7 bases). V shed 7 bases and J shed 6 bases, with 19 bases lying between them. The V gene's germline CDR1 is MDHEN and CDR2 SYDVKM. This CDR3 has 14 residues. The CDR3 coding sequence is TGTGCCAGCAATTGGGGGGCGGGAGTAGGCGAGCAGTACTTC. Protein product: CASNWGAGVGEQYF.

V is TRBV5-1 and J is TRBJ1-4, with TRBD1 matching 9 bases. CDR3 length equals 14 residues. In germline, CDR1 is SGHRS, CDR2 YFSETQ. The J segment lost 8 bases and the V segment lost 0 bases, leaving 2 bases of the junction unmatched. The CDR3 spells CASSLDRGPEKLFF. Written as DNA, the CDR3 is TGCGCCAGCAGCTTGGACAGGGGGCCCGAAAAACTGTTTTTT.

The chain combines TRBV27 with TRBJ2-6; D is unresolved. The CDR3 has 14 residues. Germline CDR1 and CDR2: MNHEY and SMNVEV (reference sequence). Trimming stripped 5 bases from V and 0 bases from J, with 5 bases between. The CDR3: CASSAGSGANVLTF. The CDR3 bases are TGTGCCAGCAGTGCAGGCTCTGGGGCCAACGTCCTGACTTTC.

This rearrangement joins TRBV2 to TRBJ1-2, with a tentative D call TRBD1 (5 bases). Germline CDR1 and CDR2: SNHLY and FYNNEI. Trimming pared 1 base from V and 4 bases from J, leaving 10 bases between. The CDR3 sequence is 14 residues long. CDR3 sequence (DNA): TGTGCCAGCAGTGAAGGAAGGGGATCCTATGGCTACACCTTC. It yields the protein CASSEGRGSYGYTF.

DNA for the CDR3: TGCAGCGATTTACAGGGGGCCTCCTACAATGAGCAGTTCTTC. Protein: CSDLQGASYNEQFF. J is TRBJ2-1 and V is TRBV29-1; 9 bases align to TRBD1. CDR1 is SQVTM and CDR2 is ANQGSEA in the germline V gene. The CDR3 contains 14 residues. The ends lost 7 bases at V and 0 bases at J; junction bases unmatched: 4.

In its sample, this clone was seen a few times. The rearrangement links TRBV5-1 to TRBJ1-3, with no clear D. From germline, CDR1 is SGHRS and CDR2 YFSETQ. This CDR3 region has 15 residues. V shed 0 bases and J shed 4 bases, with 11 bases lying between them. CDR3 in DNA: TGCGCCAGCAGCTTGGGCCTGCGGATCGGAAACACCATATATTTT. Translation: CASSLGLRIGNTIYF. Full variable domain (missing parts from reference TRBV5-1 and TRBJ1-3): KAGVTQTPRYLIKTRGQQVTLSCSPISGHRSVSWYQQTPGQGLQFLFEYFSETQRNKGNFPGRFSGRQFSNSRSEMNVSTLELGDSALYLCASSLGLRIGNTIYFGEGSWLTVV.

The chain has TRBV10-3 and TRBJ1-4; D call uncertain. Trimming pared 4 bases from V and 8 bases from J, leaving 17 bases between. The CDR3 has 15 amino acids. Germline CDR1 is ENHRY and CDR2 is SYGVKD. The CDR3 DNA reads TGTGCCATCAGTGGCGGCCGCATGTTCGAGGAAAAACTGTTTTTT. Protein product: CAISGGRMFEEKLFF.

This clone occurred a few times. The rearrangement uses TRBV14 and TRBJ1-1; D remains ambiguous. The CDR3 is 14 amino acids. The germline V and J ends were trimmed by 8 bases and 1 base, with 14 bases remaining between them. Per germline, CDR1 SGHDN and CDR2 FVKESK. The CDR3: CASSARFGNTEAFF. The CDR3 bases are TGTGCCAGCTCGGCGAGGTTTGGGAACACTGAAGCTTTCTTT.

The gene calls are TRBV25-1 and TRBJ2-7; 10 bases line up with TRBD1. CDR3 size: 14 residues. V was pared by 2 bases and J by 8 bases, with 6 bases of the junction left unmatched. Germline V lookup: CDR1 MGHDK, CDR2 SYGVNS. For the CDR3, the DNA is TGTGCCAGCAGTGAAGGGGGACAGGGGATCCAGCAGTACTTC. Translated, it gives CASSEGGQGIQQYF.

This chain connects TRBV6-5 to TRBJ2-7, with 8 bases lining up with TRBD2. J was trimmed by 6 bases and V by 2 bases; bases with no gene match: 9. CDR1 is MNHEY, CDR2 SVGAGI, per germline. This CDR3 spans 15 amino acids. The CDR3 DNA reads TGTGCCAGCAGTTACCCGAGGAGCGGGAGCGGCGAGCAGTACTTC. Residues: CASSYPRSGSGEQYF.